Listed below are T cell receptor beta chains from one sample, sequenced in a study of blood T cell repertoires in COVID-19. TCRdb's table, derived via immunoSEQ multiplex PCR, lists solely in-frame clones and lacks some. This table holds approximately 320,000 clones, approximately 88% found once. Sequencing input: PBMCs or T cells enriched from blood (not recorded which). These receptors came from a woman aged 18-29 years who had recovered from COVID-19. CDR3s leave out the opening cysteine and the closing phenylalanine or tryptophan.

v_call	j_call	cdr3_aa
TRBV7-9	TRBJ2-1	ASSLEIAKNEQF
TRBV24-1	TRBJ2-7	ATSYGQGAYEQY
TRBV15	TRBJ1-2	ATSTHWTGGGYGYT
TRBV11-1	TRBJ1-2	ASSLDRQGHGYT
TRBV5-1	TRBJ2-7	ASSLASSYEQY
TRBV15	TRBJ1-1	AITLGSRRNTEAF
TRBV30	TRBJ1-4	AWNIQTATNEKLF
TRBV9	TRBJ2-7	ASSVGGRGYEQY
TRBV7-8	TRBJ2-1	ASSLGGSRLNEQF
TRBV30	TRBJ1-3	AWSVQLGDTIY